The clone carrying this TCR beta chain was recorded a few times. These data are taken from a study of blood T cell repertoires in COVID-19. Study processing details: Reference gene primer amplification gave nucleated cell count estimates. The table came from immunoSEQ multiplex PCR; TCRdb's copy has only in-frame clones and leaves some out. From that table come the V and J calls and clone size; the DNA was used to work out D and trimming. Among roughly 280,000 clones listed, around four fifths were seen once. V lost 2 bases to trimming and J lost 2 bases; unmatched junction nucleotides: 6. The CDR3 contains 17 residues. CDR1 and CDR2 from the germline V gene are SGHAT and FQNNGV.

Sequences were obtained from peripheral blood. The sequence was collected from a man aged 55 to 69 with acute or convalescent COVID-19. The chain employs TRBV11-2 and TRBJ2-1; 10 bases are shared with TRBD2. The CDR3 sequence is CASSLTVSGGAYNEQFF. The CDR3 region has the DNA TGTGCCAGCAGCTTAACGGTCAGCGGGGGGGCCTACAATGAGCAGTTCTTC.